The TCR beta chain described here comes from a study of blood T cell repertoires in COVID-19. At the level of the study: Donors in the United States, Italy and Spain gave samples during acute or convalescent COVID-19. PBMCs, B-cell-depleted T cells, or T cells provided the cDNA or gDNA that made up the material.

Sequencing was performed with immunoSEQ multiplex PCR; in TCRdb, only in-frame clones are kept and a portion is missing. The data show about 350,000 clones, with roughly 87% seen just once and approximately 9.4% held by the top ten. The CDR3 spans 14 residues. The V end was cut by 2 bases, the J end by 0 bases, with 6 bases between. Germline V CDR1 and CDR2: LNHDA, SQIVND (reference sequence). Seattle patient enrollment occurred during active infection, with longitudinal follow-up thereafter. The V gene is TRBV19, the J gene TRBJ2-3; D gene uncertain. The TCR sequence derives from a young man with COVID-19, enrolled during active disease. Sequenced sample: peripheral blood. The CDR3 region is CASSIFPSTDTQYF. The CDR3 DNA sequence: TGTGCCAGTAGTATATTCCCTAGCACAGATACGCAGTATTTT.